This record covers a single T cell receptor beta chain. The sample originates from a study of blood T cell repertoires in COVID-19. Study-wide context: The origin of the acute and convalescent COVID-19 samples was the United States, Italy and Spain. PBMCs, B-cell-depleted T cells, or T cells were the source of the cDNA or gDNA that made up the material.

In the original processing: Nucleated cell counts were estimated from reference gene primer amplification. The assay was immunoSEQ multiplex PCR, and TCRdb's table has in-frame clones only and misses some. V and J calls plus clone size are reproduced from that table; the DNA served to infer D and trimming. The sample includes tens of thousands of clones, more than 75% of them seen just once. This CDR3 spans 16 amino acids. Germline CDR1 MRHNA, CDR2 SNTAGT. Trimming cost V 5 bases and J 4 bases, with 19 bases left between them. The rearrangement uses TRBV6-4 and TRBJ2-3, with D possibly matching TRBD2 (7 bases). The receptor comes from a human donor in a cohort sampled during active COVID-19. Sequenced sample: peripheral blood. The CDR3 DNA sequence: TGTGCCAGCAGTAGAATCGGGGGGCTGACTGCAGATACGCAGTATTTT. Protein: CASSRIGGLTADTQYF.